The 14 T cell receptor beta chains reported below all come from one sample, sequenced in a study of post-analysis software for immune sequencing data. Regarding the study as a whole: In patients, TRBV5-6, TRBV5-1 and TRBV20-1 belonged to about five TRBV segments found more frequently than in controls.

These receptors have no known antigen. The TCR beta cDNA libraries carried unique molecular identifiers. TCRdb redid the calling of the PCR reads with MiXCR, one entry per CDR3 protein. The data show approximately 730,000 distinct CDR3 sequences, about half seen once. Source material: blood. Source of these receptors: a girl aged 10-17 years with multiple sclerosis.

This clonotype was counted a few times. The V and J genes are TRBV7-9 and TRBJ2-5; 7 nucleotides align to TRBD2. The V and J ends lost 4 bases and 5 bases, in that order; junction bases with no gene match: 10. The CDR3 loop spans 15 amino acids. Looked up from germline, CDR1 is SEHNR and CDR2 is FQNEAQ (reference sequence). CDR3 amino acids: CASSSPRGVRETQYF. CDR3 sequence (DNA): TGTGCCAGCAGCTCCCCTCGGGGGGTGCGGGAGACCCAGTACTTC. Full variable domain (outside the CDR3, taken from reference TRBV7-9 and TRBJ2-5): DTGVSQNPRHKITKRGQNVTFRCDPISEHNRLYWYRQTLGQGPEFLTYFQNEAQLEKSRLLSDRFSAERPKGSFSTLEIQRTEQGDSAMYLCASSSPRGVRETQYFGPGTRLLVL.

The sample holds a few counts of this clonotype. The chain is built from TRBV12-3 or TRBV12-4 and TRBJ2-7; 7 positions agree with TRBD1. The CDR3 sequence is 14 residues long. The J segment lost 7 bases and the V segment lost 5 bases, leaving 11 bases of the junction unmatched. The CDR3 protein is CASSGQANYNEQYF. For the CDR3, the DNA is TGTGCCAGCAGTGGACAGGCTAATTATAATGAGCAGTACTTC.

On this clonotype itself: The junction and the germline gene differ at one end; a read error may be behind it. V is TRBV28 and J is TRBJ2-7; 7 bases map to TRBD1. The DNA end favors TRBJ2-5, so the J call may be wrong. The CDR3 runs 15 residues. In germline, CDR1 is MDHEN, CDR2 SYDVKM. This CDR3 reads CVSSFDRVLSETQYF. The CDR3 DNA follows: TGTGTCAGCAGCTTTGACAGGGTTTTGTCGGAGACCCAGTACTTC.

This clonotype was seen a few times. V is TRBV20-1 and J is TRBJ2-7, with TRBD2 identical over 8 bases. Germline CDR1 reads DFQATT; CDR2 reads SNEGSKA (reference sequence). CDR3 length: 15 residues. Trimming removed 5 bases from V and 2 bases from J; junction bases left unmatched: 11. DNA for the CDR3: TGCAGTGCTCCTCCCAGCGGGGGACTTCCCTACGAGCAGTACTTC. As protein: CSAPPSGGLPYEQYF.

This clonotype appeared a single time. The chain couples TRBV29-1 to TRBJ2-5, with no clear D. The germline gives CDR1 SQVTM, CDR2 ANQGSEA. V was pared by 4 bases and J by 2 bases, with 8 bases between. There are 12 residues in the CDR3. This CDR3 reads CSVVARQETQYF. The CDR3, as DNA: TGCAGCGTTGTTGCTCGGCAAGAGACCCAGTACTTC.

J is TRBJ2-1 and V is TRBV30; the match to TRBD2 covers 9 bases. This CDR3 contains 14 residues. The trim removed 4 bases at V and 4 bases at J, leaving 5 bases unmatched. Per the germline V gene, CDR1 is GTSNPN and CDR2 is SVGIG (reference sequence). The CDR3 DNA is TGTGCCTGGACCAGGACTAGCGCATACAATGAGCAGTTCTTC. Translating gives CAWTRTSAYNEQFF.

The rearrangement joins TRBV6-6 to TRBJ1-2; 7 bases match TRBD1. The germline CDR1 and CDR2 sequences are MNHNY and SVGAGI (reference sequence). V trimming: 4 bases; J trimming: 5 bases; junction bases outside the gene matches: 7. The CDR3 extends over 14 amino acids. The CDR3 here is CASSSATGEYGYTF. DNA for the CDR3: TGTGCCAGCAGTTCAGCCACAGGGGAGTATGGCTACACCTTC.

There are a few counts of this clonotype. For the CDR3, the DNA is TGTGCCAGCAGTGAACAATCCTGGAGGAGGTATCAGGACGAGCAGTACTTC. Amino acid sequence: CASSEQSWRRYQDEQYF. This sequence joins TRBV6-1 and TRBJ2-7, with D perhaps TRBD2 (5 bases). Germline V gene lookup returns CDR1 MNHNS and CDR2 SASEGT. With 2 bases removed from V and 5 bases from J, the gap between germline ends came to 22 bases. CDR3 length equals 17 residues.

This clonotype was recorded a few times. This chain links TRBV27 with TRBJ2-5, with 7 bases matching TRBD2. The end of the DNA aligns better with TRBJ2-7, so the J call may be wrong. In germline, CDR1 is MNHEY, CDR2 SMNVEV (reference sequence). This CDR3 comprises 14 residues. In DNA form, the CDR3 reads TGTGCCAGCAGTTTACAAGCTAGCGGTTACGAGCAGTACTTC. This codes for CASSLQASGYEQYF.

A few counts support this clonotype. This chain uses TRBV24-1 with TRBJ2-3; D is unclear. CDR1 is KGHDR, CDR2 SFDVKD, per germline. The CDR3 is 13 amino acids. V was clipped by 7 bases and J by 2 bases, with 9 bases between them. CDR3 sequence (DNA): TGTGCCACCAGAGGGATATACACAGATACGCAGTATTTT. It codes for CATRGIYTDTQYF.

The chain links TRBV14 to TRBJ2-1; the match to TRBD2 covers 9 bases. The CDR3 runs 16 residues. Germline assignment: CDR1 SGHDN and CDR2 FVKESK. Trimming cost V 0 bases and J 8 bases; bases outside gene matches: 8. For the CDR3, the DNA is TGTGCCAGCAGCCAAGAGGGCGGGAGGGCCCATTATGAGCAGTTCTTC. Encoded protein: CASSQEGGRAHYEQFF.

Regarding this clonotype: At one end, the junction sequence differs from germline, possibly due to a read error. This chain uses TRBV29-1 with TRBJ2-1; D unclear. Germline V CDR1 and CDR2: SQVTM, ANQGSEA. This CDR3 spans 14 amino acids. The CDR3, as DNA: TGCAGCGTTGAGGGCAGTCCAATTGCCAATGGGCAGTTCTTC. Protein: CSVEGSPIANGQFF.

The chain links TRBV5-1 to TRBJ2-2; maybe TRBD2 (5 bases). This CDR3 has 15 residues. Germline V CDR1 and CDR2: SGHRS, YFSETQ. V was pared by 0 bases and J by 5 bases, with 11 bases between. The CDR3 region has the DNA TGCGCCAGCAGCTTGGGGACCCTAGCTACCGGGGAGCTGTTTTTT. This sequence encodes CASSLGTLATGELFF.

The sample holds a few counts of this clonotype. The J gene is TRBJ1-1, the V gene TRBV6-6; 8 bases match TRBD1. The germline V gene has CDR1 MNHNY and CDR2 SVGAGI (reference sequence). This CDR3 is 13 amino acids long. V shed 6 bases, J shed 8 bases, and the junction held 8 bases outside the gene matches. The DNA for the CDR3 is TGTGCCAGCAGCCAGACAGGGGCGTCGGAAGCTTTCTTT. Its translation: CASSQTGASEAFF.